Below are 8 T cell receptor beta chains sequenced from a single sample in a study of shared T cell receptors in the human thymus. The data were produced by immunoSEQ multiplex PCR, yet TCRdb's version contains in-frame clones alone and is incomplete. The table shows hundreds of thousands of clones, with about 87% occurring only once. These same records also appear under a second study, on human thymus T cells.

What was sequenced was thymocytes. These receptors all stem from a boy under two years old with a congenital heart defect.

This chain joins TRBV7-2 and TRBJ2-3; D is perhaps TRBD2 (6 bases). Trimming pared 5 bases from V and 0 bases from J, leaving 24 bases between. This CDR3 contains 19 residues. The V gene's germline CDR1 is SGHTA and CDR2 FQGNSA. The CDR3 region has the DNA TGTGCCAGCAGCCTAATTATAATGGAGGGGCGCATAAGCACAGATACGCAGTATTTT. This codes for CASSLIIMEGRISTDTQYF. Filled out from reference TRBV7-2 and TRBJ2-3, the complete variable domain reads GAGVSQSPSNKVTEKGKDVELRCDPISGHTALYWYRQSLGQGLEFLIYFQGNSAPDKSGLPSDRFSAERTGGSVSTLTIQRTQQEDSAVYLCASSLIIMEGRISTDTQYFGPGTRLTVL.

To note about this clone: One junction end does not reproduce the germline sequence, and a read error may be involved. The rearrangement links TRBV7-2 to TRBJ2-7; D unresolved. Germline V gives CDR1 SGHTA, CDR2 FQGNSA. This CDR3 region has 16 residues. CDR3 nucleotide sequence: TGTGCCACCAGCTTACAGTCTCCCTTACTACCCTACGAGCAGTACTTC. Its translation is CATSLQSPLLPYEQYF.

V is TRBV15 and J is TRBJ2-7; the match to TRBD2 covers 9 bases. The germline V gene encodes CDR1 LNHNV and CDR2 YYDKDF (reference sequence). The V and J ends lost 1 base and 4 bases, in that order; junction bases with no gene match: 14. The CDR3 length is 18 residues. CDR3 sequence (DNA): TGTGCCACCAGCAGAGCCGAACTGGCGGGAGGGTTCAAGTACGAGCAGTACTTC. Its translation is CATSRAELAGGFKYEQYF.

This rearrangement joins TRBV5-1 to TRBJ1-3; D may be TRBD1 (5 bases). The CDR3 is made up of 14 amino acids. Trimming pared 3 bases from V and 2 bases from J, leaving 9 bases between. Germline CDR1 and CDR2: SGHRS and YFSETQ. The chain's CDR3 is CASSSGGAGNTIYF. CDR3 DNA sequence: TGCGCCAGCAGCTCGGGGGGTGCTGGAAACACCATATATTTT.

V usage is TRBV15 and J usage is TRBJ2-5, with 7 bases aligning to TRBD1. CDR1 and CDR2 from the germline V gene are LNHNV and YYDKDF (reference sequence). V lost 2 bases and J lost 2; bases outside the gene matches: 11. The CDR3 runs to 17 residues. The CDR3 sequence is CATSRHPDRDGQETQYF. Here the CDR3 DNA reads TGTGCCACCAGCAGACACCCCGACAGGGATGGGCAAGAGACCCAGTACTTC.

This chain uses TRBV7-8 with TRBJ2-5, with D possibly matching TRBD2 (6 bases). Per germline, CDR1 SGHVS and CDR2 FQNEAQ. Trimming left V 5 bases short and J 2 bases short, with 15 bases between. This CDR3 is built from 15 residues. The CDR3 coding sequence is TGTGCCAGCAGCCAATCGGGGGTGGCGCAAGAGACCCAGTACTTC. It is translated as CASSQSGVAQETQYF.

The chain is built from TRBV5-1 and TRBJ2-3, with 10 bases aligning to TRBD2. This CDR3 region has 16 residues. Germline CDR1 reads SGHRS; CDR2 reads YFSETQ. Unmatched junction bases numbered 4, after V lost 2 bases and J lost 1 base. CDR3: CASSLAGGPRTDTQYF. The CDR3 DNA sequence: TGCGCCAGCAGCTTAGCGGGGGGGCCTCGCACAGATACGCAGTATTTT.

V is TRBV4-3 and J is TRBJ2-1; 13 bases agree with TRBD2. This CDR3 has 19 residues. The germline CDR1 and CDR2 sequences are LGHNA and YSLEER. V shed 0 bases, J shed 7 bases, and the junction held 12 bases outside the gene matches. The CDR3 loop reads CASSQDLSPGLAGTNEQFF. In nucleotides, the CDR3 is TGCGCCAGCAGCCAAGATCTCTCACCGGGACTAGCGGGAACAAATGAGCAGTTCTTC.